This is a list of T cell receptor beta chains from one sample in a study of cytomegalovirus exposure and HLA in healthy donors. TCRdb's copy holds only in-frame clones and misses some; the assay was immunoSEQ multiplex PCR. The table lists some 150,000 clones. The source material was PBMCs. The source is a young woman in good health and CMV-seronegative. Each CDR3 is given without its conserved first and last residue. D genes are given only for firm matches.

j_call d_call cdr3_length v_call cdr3_aa
TRBJ1-1 . 17 TRBV18 ASLRFAMGGKIKNTEAF
TRBJ2-7 TRBD1 13 TRBV19 ASSVRTGGSYEQY
TRBJ2-3 TRBD2 15 TRBV4-2 ASSQAGRLAGGYTQY
TRBJ1-1 . 12 TRBV6-1 ASSLRGRNTEAF
TRBJ2-1 . 11 TRBV7-2 ASSLIRHNEQF
TRBJ2-7 TRBD2 13 TRBV6-1 ASSESASGSYEQY
TRBJ1-3 TRBD1 14 TRBV6-4 ASSDHTTGTGNTIY
TRBJ1-2 TRBD1 13 TRBV19 ASSIGQGAFYGYT
TRBJ2-1 . 12 TRBV29-1 SVGDWRSYNEQF
TRBJ2-3 . 16 TRBV2 ASSFTSTNLRDTDTQY
TRBJ2-3 TRBD2 14 TRBV6-4 ASSLLAGGPADTQY
TRBJ2-1 . 14 TRBV5-1 ASSPTGSPSYNEQF
TRBJ2-3 TRBD1 13 TRBV25-1 ASSDPDRVTDTQY
TRBJ2-2 TRBD2 15 TRBV13 ASSLSFSGRGTGELF
TRBJ2-7 TRBD1 13 TRBV9 ASSGGTDPSYEQY
TRBJ2-3 . 14 TRBV4-3 ASSQAGLSSTDTQY
TRBJ2-3 TRBD2 15 TRBV10-2 ASSSPGLAGGTDTQY
TRBJ2-2 TRBD1 14 TRBV5-4 ASSLFRGSNTGELF
TRBJ2-7 . 11 TRBV5-1 ASSLDGLYEQY
TRBJ2-5 TRBD1 14 TRBV11-2 ASSFTQQGARETQY
TRBJ2-1 TRBD1 14 TRBV9 ASSSEGQGAYNEQF
TRBJ1-4 . 13 TRBV7-2 ASSLSGATNEKLF
TRBJ2-1 TRBD2 16 TRBV4-1 ASSQDLPGLAGFGEQF
TRBJ2-2 TRBD2 17 TRBV11-2 ASSLEVRGLAGKAGELF
TRBJ1-3 . 11 TRBV28 ASRDSSGNTIY
TRBJ2-7 . 13 TRBV19 ASSPGKLSVYEQY
TRBJ1-4 . 10 TRBV12-5 ASWGEGEKLF
TRBJ2-5 TRBD2 14 TRBV5-4 ASSPPLAGGEETQY
TRBJ2-1 TRBD2 13 TRBV5-8 ASSLGLAGSNEQF
TRBJ2-7 TRBD2 12 TRBV27 ASSHGLGSYEQY
TRBJ2-3 . 10 TRBV11-3 ASSLDSDTQY
TRBJ1-2 TRBD1 11 TRBV29-1 SVSGQGGYGYT
TRBJ1-4 . 16 TRBV7-2 ASSLQPGWGPTNEKLF
TRBJ2-7 TRBD1 14 TRBV28 ASSRDRGGEGNEQY